This TCR beta chain was identified during a study of CD8 T cells in ankylosing spondylitis. Study results and limitations: Existing reports had already noted some motif variants in reactive arthritis synovial fluid and blood.

TCRdb fed the 5' RACE reads into MiXCR, producing one record per CDR3 protein. The table lists a few hundred thousand distinct CDR3 sequences, over 9.5% of them singletons. The V end was cut by 5 bases, the J end by 10 bases, with 9 bases between. Germline-derived CDR1 and CDR2 are SGHTA and FQGNSA. The CDR3 runs 11 residues. At least ten counts were recorded for this clonotype. Antigen unknown. The rearrangement uses TRBV7-2 and TRBJ2-1; no reliable D call. What was sequenced was blood, either unsorted or a sorted T cell fraction (not recorded which). This clonotype originated in a male donor with ankylosing spondylitis or in good health (not recorded which). CDR3 in amino acids: CASSPRAEQFF. DNA of the CDR3: TGTGCCAGCAGCCCTCGGGCCGAGCAGTTCTTC.